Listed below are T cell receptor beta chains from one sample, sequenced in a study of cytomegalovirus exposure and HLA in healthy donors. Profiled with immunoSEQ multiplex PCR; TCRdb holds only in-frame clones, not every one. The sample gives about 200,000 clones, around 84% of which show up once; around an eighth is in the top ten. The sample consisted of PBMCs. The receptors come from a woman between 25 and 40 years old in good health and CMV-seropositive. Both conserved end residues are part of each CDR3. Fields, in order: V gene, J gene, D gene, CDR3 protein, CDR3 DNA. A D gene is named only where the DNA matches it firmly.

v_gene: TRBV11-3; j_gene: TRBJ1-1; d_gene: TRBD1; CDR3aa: CASSLGGQGALAEAFF; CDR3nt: TGTGCCAGCAGCTTAGGGGGACAGGGGGCTTTGGCTGAAGCTTTCTTT
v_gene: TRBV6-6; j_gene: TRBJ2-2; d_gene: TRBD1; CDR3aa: CASSSQNRGNTGELFF; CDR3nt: TGTGCCAGCAGTTCTCAGAACAGGGGGAACACCGGGGAGCTGTTTTTT
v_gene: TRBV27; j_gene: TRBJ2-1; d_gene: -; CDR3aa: CATEATLGAYNEQFF; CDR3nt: TGTGCCACCGAGGCTACGCTGGGGGCGTACAATGAGCAGTTCTTC
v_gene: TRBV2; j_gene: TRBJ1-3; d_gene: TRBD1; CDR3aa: CASRVGQGSGNTIYF; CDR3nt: TGTGCCAGCAGAGTCGGACAGGGCTCGGGAAACACCATATATTTT
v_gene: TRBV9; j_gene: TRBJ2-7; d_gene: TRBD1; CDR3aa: CASSARTGSVYEQYF; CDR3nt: TGTGCCAGCAGTGCACGGACAGGGTCGGTCTACGAGCAGTACTTC
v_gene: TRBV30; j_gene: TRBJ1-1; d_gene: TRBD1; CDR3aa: CAWNPGQGGTEAFF; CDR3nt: TGTGCCTGGAACCCGGGACAGGGGGGGACTGAAGCTTTCTTT
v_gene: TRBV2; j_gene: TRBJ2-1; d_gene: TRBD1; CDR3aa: CASSEGTGPRQEQFF; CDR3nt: TGTGCCAGCAGTGAAGGGACAGGTCCTCGTCAAGAGCAGTTCTTC
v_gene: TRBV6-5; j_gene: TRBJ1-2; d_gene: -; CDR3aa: CASSYHQTGNYGYTF; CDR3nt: TGTGCCAGCAGTTACCATCAAACAGGGAACTATGGCTACACCTTC
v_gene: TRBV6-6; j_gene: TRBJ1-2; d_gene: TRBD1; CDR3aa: CASSYGTGQYGYTF; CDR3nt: TGTGCCAGCAGTTACGGGACAGGGCAATATGGCTACACCTTC
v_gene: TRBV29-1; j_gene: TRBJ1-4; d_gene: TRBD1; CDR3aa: CSVSQGADEKLFF; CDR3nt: TGCAGCGTCTCACAGGGGGCGGATGAAAAACTGTTTTTT
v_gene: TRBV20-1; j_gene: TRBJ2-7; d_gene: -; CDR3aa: CSARGQHEQYF; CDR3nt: TGCAGTGCTCGCGGACAGCACGAGCAGTACTTC
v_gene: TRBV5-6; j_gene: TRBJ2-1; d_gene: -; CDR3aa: CASSLDPGLSYNEQFF; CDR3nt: TGTGCCAGCAGCTTGGACCCGGGTTTATCCTACAATGAGCAGTTCTTC
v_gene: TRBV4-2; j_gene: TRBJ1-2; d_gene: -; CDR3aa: CASSQDEGESYGYTF; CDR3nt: TGTGCCAGCAGCCAAGATGAGGGAGAGAGCTATGGCTACACCTTC
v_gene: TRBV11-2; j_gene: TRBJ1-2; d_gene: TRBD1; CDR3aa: CASSPGTGKDYGYTF; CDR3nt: TGTGCCAGCAGCCCGGGGACAGGGAAGGACTATGGCTACACCTTC
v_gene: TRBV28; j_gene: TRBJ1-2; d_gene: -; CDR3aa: CASSLISGQGYTF; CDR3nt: TGTGCCAGCAGTTTAATCTCGGGTCAGGGCTACACCTTC
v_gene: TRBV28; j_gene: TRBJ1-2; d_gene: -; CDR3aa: CASSPRVNGYTF; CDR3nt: TGTGCCAGCAGCCCCCGGGTGAATGGCTACACCTTC
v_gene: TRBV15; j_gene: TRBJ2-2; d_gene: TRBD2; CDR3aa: CATSRELAGATGELFF; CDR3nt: TGTGCCACCAGCAGGGAACTAGCGGGAGCCACCGGGGAGCTGTTTTTT
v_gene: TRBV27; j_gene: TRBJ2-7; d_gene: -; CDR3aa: CASSLFGSGGPSYEQYF; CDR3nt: TGTGCCAGCAGTTTATTTGGGAGTGGAGGTCCCTCTTACGAGCAGTACTTC
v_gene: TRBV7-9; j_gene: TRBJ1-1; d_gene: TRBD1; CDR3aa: CASSTNHLQGAHTEAFF; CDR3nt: TGTGCCAGCAGCACAAACCACCTACAGGGGGCTCACACTGAAGCTTTCTTT
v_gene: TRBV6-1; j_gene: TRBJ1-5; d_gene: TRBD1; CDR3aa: CASSTGTGVQPQHF; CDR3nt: TGTGCCAGCAGTACCGGGACAGGGGTCCAGCCCCAGCATTTT
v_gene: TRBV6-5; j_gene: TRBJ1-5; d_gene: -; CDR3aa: CASSPAARGSPQHF; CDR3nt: TGTGCCAGCAGTCCGGCCGCCCGCGGATCGCCCCAGCATTTT
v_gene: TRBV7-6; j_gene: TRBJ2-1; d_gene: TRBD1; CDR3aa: CASSLVSGDREFYNEQFF; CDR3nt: TGTGCCAGCAGCTTGGTTTCAGGCGACAGGGAGTTCTACAATGAGCAGTTCTTC
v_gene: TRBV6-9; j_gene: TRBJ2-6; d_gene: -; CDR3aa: CASSSPLTGRSNVLTF; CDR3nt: TGTGCCAGCAGTTCGCCCCTAACAGGGAGATCCAACGTCCTGACTTTC
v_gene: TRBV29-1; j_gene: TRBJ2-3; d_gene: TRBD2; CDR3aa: CSLDGGASTDTQYF; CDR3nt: TGCAGCCTCGACGGGGGGGCTAGCACAGATACGCAGTATTTT
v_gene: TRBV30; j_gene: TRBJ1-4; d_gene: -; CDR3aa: CAWSQYRTNEKLFF; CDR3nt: TGTGCCTGGTCGCAGTACCGAACTAATGAAAAACTGTTTTTT
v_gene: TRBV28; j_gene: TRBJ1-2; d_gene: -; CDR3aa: CASSPHQSNYGYTF; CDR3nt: TGTGCCAGCAGCCCTCATCAGTCTAACTATGGCTACACCTTC